The rows below give T cell receptor beta chains drawn from one sample of a study of T cells after yellow fever vaccination. TCRdb called the 5' RACE reads again in MiXCR, with one record for every CDR3 protein. The sample lists 100,000 to 150,000 distinct CDR3 sequences; about 8.2% were seen once. This specimen was CD8+ T cells sorted from PBMCs, taken on the day of the yellow fever booster vaccination. The receptors stem from a man younger than 30 who received the YFV17D yellow fever vaccine. Each CDR3 is given with its conserved first and last residue. The D gene is left open where the match is weak. Clone size is stated in some rows and not others, as once, few, many or a class when expanded.

v_gene: TRBV7-7; len: 17; abundance: few; d_gene: .; j_gene: TRBJ2-5; CDR3aa: CASSLGTAYVYQETQYF; CDR3nt: TGTGCCAGCAGCTTAGGGACAGCTTACGTCTATCAAGAGACCCAGTACTTC
v_gene: TRBV4-1; len: 15; abundance: .; d_gene: .; j_gene: TRBJ2-5; CDR3aa: CASSQDFGQQETQYF; CDR3nt: TGCGCCAGCAGCCAAGATTTCGGGCAGCAAGAGACCCAGTACTTC
v_gene: TRBV19; len: 15; abundance: .; d_gene: .; j_gene: TRBJ2-1; CDR3aa: CASSLDTAYYNEQFF; CDR3nt: TGTGCCAGTAGTTTGGACACGGCCTACTACAATGAGCAGTTCTTC
v_gene: TRBV11-2; len: 14; abundance: few; d_gene: .; j_gene: TRBJ1-4; CDR3aa: CASSKGATGLYLFF; CDR3nt: TGTGCCAGCAGCAAAGGGGCTACAGGGTTGTATCTGTTTTTT
v_gene: TRBV20-1; len: 12; abundance: few; d_gene: TRBD1; j_gene: TRBJ2-5; CDR3aa: CSALGQMETQYF; CDR3nt: TGCAGTGCCCTGGGACAGATGGAGACCCAGTACTTC
v_gene: TRBV4-1; len: 13; abundance: .; d_gene: .; j_gene: TRBJ2-1; CDR3aa: CASSLVSNNEQFF; CDR3nt: TGCGCCAGCAGCCTGGTCAGCAACAATGAGCAGTTCTTC
v_gene: TRBV12-3/TRBV12-4; len: 16; abundance: .; d_gene: .; j_gene: TRBJ1-5; CDR3aa: CASSLAPPGSNQPQHF; CDR3nt: TGTGCCAGCAGTTTAGCGCCTCCGGGATCCAATCAGCCCCAGCATTTT
v_gene: TRBV6-2/TRBV6-3; len: 14; abundance: .; d_gene: .; j_gene: TRBJ1-1; CDR3aa: CASSSRGTGTEAFF; CDR3nt: TGTGCCAGCAGTTCAAGAGGGACGGGGACTGAAGCTTTCTTT
v_gene: TRBV13; len: 13; abundance: many; d_gene: .; j_gene: TRBJ2-5; CDR3aa: CASSFRGEETQYF; CDR3nt: TGTGCCAGCAGCTTTAGGGGTGAAGAGACCCAGTACTTC
v_gene: TRBV11-1; len: 16; abundance: few; d_gene: TRBD1; j_gene: TRBJ2-1; CDR3aa: CASSLYRGTVYNEQFF; CDR3nt: TGTGCCAGCAGCTTATACAGGGGAACGGTTTACAATGAGCAGTTCTTC
v_gene: TRBV7-8; len: 12; abundance: .; d_gene: .; j_gene: TRBJ2-7; CDR3aa: CASSPGTGEQYF; CDR3nt: TGTGCCAGCAGCCCCGGTACCGGCGAGCAGTACTTC
v_gene: TRBV12-3/TRBV12-4; len: 19; abundance: .; d_gene: .; j_gene: TRBJ2-3; CDR3aa: CASSLEVSSGRGRLDTQYF; CDR3nt: TGTGCCAGCAGTTTAGAAGTCTCCTCGGGCAGGGGCCGTTTGGATACGCAGTATTTT
v_gene: TRBV4-3; len: 18; abundance: .; d_gene: TRBD2; j_gene: TRBJ2-6; CDR3aa: CASSQDRGVRHGANVLTF; CDR3nt: TGCGCCAGCAGCCAAGATCGGGGGGTAAGACACGGGGCCAACGTCCTGACTTTC
v_gene: TRBV4-3; len: 15; abundance: few; d_gene: .; j_gene: TRBJ1-2; CDR3aa: CASSISLRSAYGYTF; CDR3nt: TGCGCCAGCAGCATCAGCCTACGTTCAGCCTATGGCTACACCTTC
v_gene: TRBV10-2; len: 15; abundance: .; d_gene: .; j_gene: TRBJ2-7; CDR3aa: CASSESPDSSYEQYF; CDR3nt: TGCGCCAGCAGTGAGTCGCCCGATTCCTCCTACGAGCAGTACTTC
v_gene: TRBV7-9; len: 13; abundance: many; d_gene: .; j_gene: TRBJ2-3; CDR3aa: CASSRGPADTQYF; CDR3nt: TGTGCCAGCAGCCGGGGCCCTGCGGATACGCAGTATTTT
v_gene: TRBV6-5; len: 13; abundance: many; d_gene: TRBD2; j_gene: TRBJ2-5; CDR3aa: CASRGLAGRDQYF; CDR3nt: TGTGCCAGCCGGGGACTAGCGGGGAGGGACCAGTACTTC
v_gene: TRBV7-2; len: 17; abundance: few; d_gene: TRBD2; j_gene: TRBJ2-3; CDR3aa: CASSLEFWRGNTDTQYF; CDR3nt: TGTGCCAGCAGCTTAGAGTTTTGGCGGGGGAACACAGATACGCAGTATTTT
v_gene: TRBV4-1; len: 15; abundance: .; d_gene: TRBD1; j_gene: TRBJ1-4; CDR3aa: CASSQGQGAGEKLFF; CDR3nt: TGCGCCAGCAGCCAAGGACAGGGGGCGGGTGAAAAACTGTTTTTT
v_gene: TRBV4-1; len: 12; abundance: few; d_gene: .; j_gene: TRBJ2-2; CDR3aa: CASSQVPGELFF; CDR3nt: TGCGCCAGCAGCCAAGTTCCCGGGGAGCTGTTTTTT
v_gene: TRBV11-2; len: 14; abundance: .; d_gene: .; j_gene: TRBJ2-7; CDR3aa: CASSTTGQGYEQYF; CDR3nt: TGTGCCAGCAGCACCACCGGCCAGGGATACGAGCAGTACTTC
v_gene: TRBV4-3; len: 17; abundance: many; d_gene: .; j_gene: TRBJ2-4; CDR3aa: CASSQDLVIGGKNIQYF; CDR3nt: TGCGCCAGCAGCCAAGATTTGGTCATCGGTGGCAAAAACATTCAGTACTTC
v_gene: TRBV9; len: 18; abundance: few; d_gene: .; j_gene: TRBJ1-2; CDR3aa: CASSSQRGFETSNYGYTF; CDR3nt: TGTGCCAGCAGCTCTCAAAGGGGGTTCGAAACATCTAACTATGGCTACACCTTC
v_gene: TRBV9; len: 16; abundance: few; d_gene: TRBD2; j_gene: TRBJ2-3; CDR3aa: CASSVASGGPGDTQYF; CDR3nt: TGTGCCAGCAGCGTAGCTAGCGGGGGCCCCGGAGATACGCAGTATTTT
v_gene: TRBV9; len: 15; abundance: .; d_gene: TRBD1; j_gene: TRBJ2-3; CDR3aa: CVSSVGDRATDTQYF; CDR3nt: TGTGTCAGCAGCGTAGGGGACAGGGCCACAGATACGCAGTATTTT
v_gene: TRBV20-1; len: 17; abundance: .; d_gene: .; j_gene: TRBJ1-1; CDR3aa: CSARVEQGARMNTEAFF; CDR3nt: TGCAGTGCTAGGGTGGAACAGGGAGCGCGGATGAACACTGAAGCTTTCTTT
v_gene: TRBV7-7; len: 14; abundance: .; d_gene: .; j_gene: TRBJ2-1; CDR3aa: CASSLAPNSNEQFF; CDR3nt: TGTGCCAGCAGCTTAGCGCCTAACTCCAATGAGCAGTTCTTC
v_gene: TRBV5-5; len: 16; abundance: few; d_gene: TRBD1; j_gene: TRBJ2-2; CDR3aa: CASSRELRQGPGELFF; CDR3nt: TGTGCCAGCAGCCGGGAACTACGACAGGGCCCCGGGGAGCTGTTTTTT
v_gene: TRBV6-2/TRBV6-3; len: 15; abundance: .; d_gene: TRBD1; j_gene: TRBJ1-5; CDR3aa: CASSYLGQGNQPQHF; CDR3nt: TGTGCCAGCAGTTACCTTGGACAGGGCAATCAGCCCCAGCATTTT
v_gene: TRBV5-5; len: 16; abundance: few; d_gene: .; j_gene: TRBJ2-2; CDR3aa: CASSLFRGALNGELFF; CDR3nt: TGTGCCAGCAGCTTGTTTCGGGGGGCGCTGAACGGGGAGCTGTTTTTT
v_gene: TRBV6-1; len: 13; abundance: few; d_gene: TRBD1; j_gene: TRBJ1-6; CDR3aa: CASYGQGVSPLHF; CDR3nt: TGTGCCAGCTATGGACAGGGGGTTTCACCCCTCCACTTT
v_gene: TRBV21-1; len: 14; abundance: few; d_gene: .; j_gene: TRBJ2-2; CDR3aa: CASSKVGGPGELFF; CDR3nt: TGTGCCAGCAGCAAAGTGGGAGGACCCGGGGAGCTGTTTTTT
v_gene: TRBV4-3; len: 18; abundance: .; d_gene: .; j_gene: TRBJ2-1; CDR3aa: CASSLHPILLRGRGEQFF; CDR3nt: TGCGCCAGCAGCCTCCACCCAATCCTCCTTCGGGGGCGGGGTGAGCAGTTCTTC
v_gene: TRBV11-2; len: 16; abundance: few; d_gene: .; j_gene: TRBJ2-3; CDR3aa: CASSPIGLPGVDTQYF; CDR3nt: TGTGCCAGCAGCCCAATAGGACTACCTGGGGTAGATACGCAGTATTTT
v_gene: TRBV5-4; len: 12; abundance: many; d_gene: .; j_gene: TRBJ1-1; CDR3aa: CASSPGPYEAFF; CDR3nt: TGTGCCAGCAGCCCGGGACCGTATGAAGCTTTCTTT
v_gene: TRBV12-3/TRBV12-4; len: 14; abundance: .; d_gene: .; j_gene: TRBJ2-2; CDR3aa: CASSSSYEVGELFF; CDR3nt: TGTGCCAGCAGTTCATCCTACGAGGTCGGGGAGCTGTTTTTT
v_gene: TRBV5-6; len: 17; abundance: .; d_gene: TRBD1; j_gene: TRBJ2-7; CDR3aa: CASSPLAQGGLSYEQYF; CDR3nt: TGTGCCAGCAGCCCACTAGCACAGGGGGGCTTGTCCTACGAGCAGTACTTC
v_gene: TRBV2; len: 15; abundance: once; d_gene: .; j_gene: TRBJ2-2; CDR3aa: CASSDPAGRTGELFF; CDR3nt: TGTGCCAGCAGTGATCCGGCAGGGAGGACCGGGGAGCTGTTTTTT
v_gene: TRBV4-3; len: 16; abundance: many; d_gene: .; j_gene: TRBJ1-4; CDR3aa: CASSSYSGAVYEKLFF; CDR3nt: TGCGCCAGCAGCTCCTACAGCGGGGCCGTCTATGAAAAACTGTTTTTT
v_gene: TRBV4-2; len: 17; abundance: .; d_gene: TRBD2; j_gene: TRBJ2-2; CDR3aa: CASSQLPPRGESGELFF; CDR3nt: TGTGCCAGCAGCCAACTCCCCCCCCGGGGGGAAAGCGGGGAGCTGTTTTTT
v_gene: TRBV6-5; len: 17; abundance: few; d_gene: TRBD2; j_gene: TRBJ2-1; CDR3aa: CASSYSTSGGLVDEQFF; CDR3nt: TGTGCCAGCAGTTACAGTACTAGCGGGGGGTTAGTCGATGAGCAGTTCTTC
v_gene: TRBV6-2/TRBV6-3; len: 13; abundance: few; d_gene: .; j_gene: TRBJ1-5; CDR3aa: CASTRPGYQPQHF; CDR3nt: TGTGCCAGCACCAGGCCCGGCTATCAGCCCCAGCATTTT
v_gene: TRBV5-5; len: 15; abundance: .; d_gene: .; j_gene: TRBJ1-5; CDR3aa: CASSGGQGQNQPQHF; CDR3nt: TGTGCCAGCAGCGGAGGGCAGGGGCAAAATCAGCCCCAGCATTTT
v_gene: TRBV12-3/TRBV12-4; len: 13; abundance: many; d_gene: .; j_gene: TRBJ2-4; CDR3aa: CASSRDAWSIQYF; CDR3nt: TGTGCCAGCAGTAGGGATGCGTGGAGCATTCAGTACTTC
v_gene: TRBV6-4; len: 14; abundance: medium-sized; d_gene: TRBD1; j_gene: TRBJ2-3; CDR3aa: CASSPGQATDTQYF; CDR3nt: TGTGCCAGCAGCCCTGGACAGGCAACAGATACGCAGTATTTT
v_gene: TRBV4-1; len: 13; abundance: few; d_gene: .; j_gene: TRBJ2-3; CDR3aa: CASSQENFREGYF; CDR3nt: TGCGCCAGCAGCCAAGAGAATTTCAGGGAAGGGTATTTT
v_gene: TRBV29-1; len: 11; abundance: .; d_gene: .; j_gene: TRBJ1-2; CDR3aa: CSVGGDKGYTF; CDR3nt: TGCAGCGTTGGGGGGGATAAAGGCTACACCTTC
v_gene: TRBV6-5; len: 13; abundance: many; d_gene: .; j_gene: TRBJ1-1; CDR3aa: CASSSVKGTEAFF; CDR3nt: TGTGCCAGCAGTTCTGTGAAGGGCACTGAAGCTTTCTTT
v_gene: TRBV4-3; len: 18; abundance: few; d_gene: .; j_gene: TRBJ1-6; CDR3aa: CASSQDRTVSSYNSPLHF; CDR3nt: TGCGCCAGCAGCCAAGACAGGACTGTTAGCTCCTATAATTCACCCCTCCACTTT
v_gene: TRBV29-1; len: 14; abundance: .; d_gene: TRBD2; j_gene: TRBJ2-3; CDR3aa: CSGEAGGHANTQYF; CDR3nt: TGCAGCGGCGAGGCGGGGGGCCACGCTAATACGCAGTATTTT
v_gene: TRBV4-3; len: 15; abundance: .; d_gene: .; j_gene: TRBJ2-5; CDR3aa: CASSQDVSTGETQYF; CDR3nt: TGCGCCAGCAGCCAAGACGTCAGCACGGGCGAGACCCAGTACTTC
v_gene: TRBV13; len: 15; abundance: few; d_gene: TRBD1; j_gene: TRBJ2-3; CDR3aa: CASSSRTGGEGTQYF; CDR3nt: TGTGCCAGCAGCTCACGGACAGGGGGCGAAGGTACGCAGTATTTT
v_gene: TRBV6-2/TRBV6-3; len: 17; abundance: .; d_gene: TRBD2; j_gene: TRBJ2-1; CDR3aa: CASSYQGLAGRYNEQFF; CDR3nt: TGTGCCAGCAGTTACCAGGGGCTAGCGGGGAGGTACAATGAGCAGTTCTTC
v_gene: TRBV7-8; len: 15; abundance: many; d_gene: .; j_gene: TRBJ1-4; CDR3aa: CASSLAGGTNEKLFF; CDR3nt: TGTGCCAGCAGCTTAGCGGGGGGAACTAATGAAAAACTGTTTTTT
v_gene: TRBV27; len: 15; abundance: few; d_gene: TRBD2; j_gene: TRBJ2-7; CDR3aa: CASSPVLAGSYEQYF; CDR3nt: TGTGCCAGCAGTCCCGTACTAGCGGGGTCCTACGAGCAGTACTTC
v_gene: TRBV5-4; len: 14; abundance: few; d_gene: TRBD1; j_gene: TRBJ2-3; CDR3aa: CASSLRQGEDTQYF; CDR3nt: TGTGCCAGCAGCTTACGACAGGGGGAAGATACGCAGTATTTT
v_gene: TRBV4-3; len: 15; abundance: few; d_gene: TRBD1; j_gene: TRBJ2-3; CDR3aa: CASSQDRDRGDTQYF; CDR3nt: TGCGCCAGCAGCCAAGACCGAGACAGGGGGGATACGCAGTATTTT
v_gene: TRBV7-3; len: 13; abundance: .; d_gene: TRBD1; j_gene: TRBJ2-2; CDR3aa: CASSETGPGELFF; CDR3nt: TGTGCCAGCAGCGAGACAGGGCCCGGGGAGCTGTTTTTT